Listed below are T cell receptor beta chains from one sample, sequenced in a study of fetal regulatory T cell absence and autoimmunity. Sequencing was performed with immunoSEQ multiplex PCR; in TCRdb, only in-frame clones are kept and a portion is missing. The sample yields about 95,000 clones, around 72% seen once. Sequencing was performed on pancreas tissue. Source of these receptors: a male donor with IPEX syndrome. Each CDR3 is given with its conserved first and last residue. A D gene is named only where the DNA matches it firmly. Size values are once, few and many counts, or a class for expanded clones, and some rows have none.

clone size	J gene	D gene	V gene	CDR3 protein	CDR3 DNA
NA	TRBJ2-5	TRBD2	TRBV6-6	CASSNFPRGQETQYF	TGTGCCAGCAGTAACTTCCCGCGGGGGCAAGAGACCCAGTACTTC
NA	TRBJ2-7	NA	TRBV12-5	CASGTDNYEQYF	TGTGCTAGTGGCACTGACAACTACGAGCAGTACTTC
NA	TRBJ1-2	NA	TRBV14	CASSQDLQGVGYTF	TGTGCCAGCAGCCAAGATCTACAGGGCGTCGGCTACACCTTC
NA	TRBJ1-6	NA	TRBV30	CAWSKDATLGNSPLHF	TGTGCCTGGAGCAAGGACGCAACCCTGGGGAATTCACCCCTCCACTTT
NA	TRBJ1-5	NA	TRBV6-1	CASSVGTPQHF	TGTGCCAGCAGTGTCGGGACGCCCCAGCATTTT
few	TRBJ2-7	NA	TRBV30	CAWRLASTYEQYF	TGTGCCTGGAGGCTAGCGAGTACCTACGAGCAGTACTTC
NA	TRBJ2-1	TRBD2	TRBV14	CASSQDVLAGVDDEQFF	TGTGCCAGCAGCCAAGATGTACTAGCGGGAGTAGACGATGAGCAGTTCTTC
few	TRBJ1-2	TRBD1	TRBV6-1	CASSRDRAIYGYTF	TGTGCCAGCTCCAGGGACAGAGCCATTTATGGCTACACCTTC
NA	TRBJ2-5	NA	TRBV27	CASSSGSREETQYF	TGTGCCAGCAGTTCCGGGAGTAGGGAAGAGACCCAGTACTTC
NA	TRBJ2-7	TRBD2	TRBV4-1	CASSPGTSGSRSYEQYF	TGCGCCAGCAGCCCCGGGACTAGCGGGAGCCGATCCTACGAGCAGTACTTC
NA	TRBJ2-1	NA	TRBV10-1	CASSDGSSYNEQFF	TGCGCCAGCAGTGACGGCTCTTCCTACAATGAGCAGTTCTTC
NA	TRBJ1-5	NA	TRBV10-3	CAISEVSGYRQPQHF	TGTGCCATCAGTGAGGTGTCGGGCTATCGACAGCCCCAGCATTTT
few	TRBJ2-7	TRBD1	TRBV10-3	CAISGTGSSYEQYF	TGTGCCATCAGTGGGACAGGGAGCTCCTACGAGCAGTACTTC
NA	TRBJ1-1	TRBD1	TRBV27	CASSLSRDRREAFF	TGTGCCAGCAGTTTATCGAGGGACAGACGTGAAGCTTTCTTT
few	TRBJ2-7	TRBD2	TRBV10-3	CAISASGSYEQYF	TGTGCCATCAGTGCTAGCGGCTCCTACGAGCAGTACTTC
once	TRBJ1-5	TRBD1	TRBV6-5	CASSDGTDNQPQHF	TGTGCCAGCAGTGACGGGACAGACAATCAGCCCCAGCATTTT
NA	TRBJ1-5	NA	TRBV4-1	CASSQGGGGGEESNQPQHF	TGCGCCAGCAGCCAAGGTGGGGGGGGCGGGGAGGAGAGCAATCAGCCCCAGCATTTT
NA	TRBJ2-7	NA	TRBV6-5	CASSWSGSSYEQYF	TGTGCCAGCAGTTGGTCAGGGTCCTCCTACGAGCAGTACTTC
NA	TRBJ2-5	NA	TRBV7-2	CASSSSQTQYF	TGTGCCAGCAGCTCGAGTCAGACCCAGTACTTC
once	TRBJ2-3	NA	TRBV15	CATSRRGRITDTQYF	TGTGCCACCAGCAGACGGGGGAGGATCACAGATACGCAGTATTTT
NA	TRBJ2-7	TRBD1	TRBV5-6	CASSSRQGAAGEQYF	TGTGCCAGCAGCTCGCGACAGGGAGCGGCCGGGGAGCAGTACTTC
NA	TRBJ2-3	TRBD1	TRBV29-1	CSVARGPTDTQYF	TGCAGCGTTGCCAGGGGGCCCACAGATACGCAGTATTTT
few	TRBJ1-1	NA	TRBV30	CAQTQNTEAFF	TGTGCCCAGACGCAAAACACTGAAGCTTTCTTT
few	TRBJ1-2	NA	TRBV5-5	CASSLSWGLSGYTF	TGTGCCAGCAGCTTGTCATGGGGGCTGAGCGGCTACACCTTC
NA	TRBJ2-7	NA	TRBV5-1	CASSLFWDSREQYF	TGCGCCAGCAGCTTGTTTTGGGACTCGCGGGAGCAGTACTTC
NA	TRBJ2-7	NA	TRBV5-8	CASSYFFGASYEQYF	TGTGCCAGCAGCTATTTCTTCGGGGCTAGCTACGAGCAGTACTTC
NA	TRBJ2-1	NA	TRBV29-1	CSVDLPTYNEQFF	TGCAGCGTTGACCTGCCGACCTACAATGAGCAGTTCTTC
NA	TRBJ2-5	TRBD1	TRBV7-9	CASSLYTGEETQYF	TGTGCCAGCAGCTTATATACAGGGGAAGAGACCCAGTACTTC
NA	TRBJ1-5	NA	TRBV11-3	CASNEQVEKYSNQPQHF	TGTGCCAGCAACGAACAGGTCGAAAAATATAGCAATCAGCCCCAGCATTTT
NA	TRBJ1-5	NA	TRBV5-6	CASSTGYGDQPQHF	TGTGCCAGCAGCACAGGGTACGGAGATCAGCCCCAGCATTTT
few	TRBJ2-3	NA	TRBV9	CASSVGTLGGRTDTQYF	TGTGCCAGCAGCGTAGGAACGTTGGGGGGGCGCACAGATACGCAGTATTTT
few	TRBJ2-5	NA	TRBV15	CATSPRNWEEETQYF	TGTGCCACCAGCCCCCGGAATTGGGAAGAGGAGACCCAGTACTTC
NA	TRBJ2-7	TRBD2	TRBV6-5	CASSYSGGRAPYEQYF	TGTGCCAGCAGTTACTCCGGCGGGAGGGCCCCCTACGAGCAGTACTTC
NA	TRBJ2-3	NA	TRBV9	CASSVWGAPLDTQYF	TGTGCCAGCAGCGTGTGGGGGGCTCCCTTAGATACGCAGTATTTT
NA	TRBJ2-3	NA	TRBV5-4	CASSLEARAGDTQYF	TGTGCCAGCAGCTTGGAGGCTAGAGCAGGGGATACGCAGTATTTT
NA	TRBJ2-3	NA	TRBV5-6	CASSSGAGPDTQYF	TGTGCCAGCAGCTCGGGGGCAGGCCCAGATACGCAGTATTTT
NA	TRBJ2-7	TRBD2	TRBV25-1	CASSERGGYEQYF	TGTGCCAGCAGTGAGCGGGGGGGCTACGAGCAGTACTTC
NA	TRBJ2-1	TRBD2	TRBV2	CASAAGGFDNEQFF	TGTGCGTCAGCGGCGGGAGGATTTGACAATGAGCAGTTCTTC
NA	TRBJ1-1	TRBD1	TRBV27	CASSLHRGPISVTEAFF	TGTGCCAGCAGTTTACACAGGGGGCCTATTAGTGTTACTGAAGCTTTCTTT
once	TRBJ2-4	NA	TRBV6-5	CASSYIGGRNIQYF	TGTGCCAGCAGTTACATCGGGGGACGGAACATTCAGTACTTC
NA	TRBJ2-3	NA	TRBV15	CATSRFYNRADTQYF	TGTGCCACCAGCAGATTCTACAACAGGGCCGATACGCAGTATTTT
once	TRBJ2-4	NA	TRBV10-1	CASRERGRGGIQYF	TGCGCCAGCAGAGAGAGGGGCCGGGGAGGCATTCAGTACTTC
NA	TRBJ2-1	NA	TRBV11-3	CASSPYGGSSYNEQFF	TGTGCCAGCAGCCCTTATGGGGGGAGCTCCTACAATGAGCAGTTCTTC
NA	TRBJ1-5	NA	TRBV19	CASSIPRNQPQHF	TGTGCCAGTAGTATTCCCAGGAATCAGCCCCAGCATTTT
NA	TRBJ2-6	NA	TRBV5-1	CASSASDSGANVLTF	TGCGCCAGCAGCGCCTCCGACTCTGGGGCCAACGTCCTGACTTTC
NA	TRBJ2-3	TRBD2	TRBV13	CASSLGSWVGGARTQYF	TGTGCCAGCAGCTTAGGCAGCTGGGTCGGGGGGGCTCGAACGCAGTATTTT
NA	TRBJ1-1	NA	TRBV9	CASSVKNGLTTDTEAFF	TGTGCCAGCAGCGTAAAGAATGGGTTAACAACGGACACTGAAGCTTTCTTT
NA	TRBJ1-1	TRBD1	TRBV27	CASSPRDRGTEAFF	TGTGCCAGCAGTCCCCGGGACAGGGGAACTGAAGCTTTCTTT
NA	TRBJ1-2	TRBD1	TRBV6-5	CASRPGQARYGYTF	TGTGCCAGCAGACCCGGACAGGCCCGATATGGCTACACCTTC